These T cell receptor beta chains were read from a single sample in a study of post-analysis software for immune sequencing data. Each CDR3 protein is one row after TCRdb ran MiXCR on the PCR reads. The sample includes some 690,000 distinct CDR3 sequences, 30% seen only once; the top ten take 0.56%. The sample was blood. The receptor set was obtained from a girl aged 5-17 years with multiple sclerosis. The CDR3 runs from the conserved cysteine through the conserved F or W. D genes are given only for firm matches. Some rows mark clone size as missing; the rest say once, few, many or name a class of expanded clone.

d_call	v_call	clone_size	j_call	cdr3_length	cdr3_aa	cdr3_nt
-	TRBV29-1	-	TRBJ2-7	11	CSVAFSYEQYF	TGCAGCGTTGCCTTCTCCTACGAGCAGTACTTC
-	TRBV20-1	many	TRBJ1-6	15	CSARRPVTYNSPLHF	TGCAGTGCTAGACGCCCGGTTACCTATAATTCACCCCTCCACTTT
TRBD1	TRBV2	-	TRBJ2-7	15	CASTIKTGEPYEQYF	TGTGCCAGCACTATAAAGACAGGGGAGCCCTACGAGCAGTACTTC
-	TRBV6-1	-	TRBJ2-1	14	CASMKVQAAVEQFF	TGTGCCAGCATGAAGGTACAGGCGGCGGTGGAGCAGTTCTTC
-	TRBV5-1	once	TRBJ2-2	15	CASSFAGQNTGELFF	TGCGCCAGCAGCTTTGCAGGGCAGAACACCGGGGAGCTGTTTTTT
-	TRBV5-8	-	TRBJ2-5	15	CASSFPRWDQETQYF	TGTGCCAGCAGCTTTCCCCGGTGGGACCAAGAGACCCAGTACTTC
-	TRBV7-2	-	TRBJ1-1	14	CASSFGGPLGEAFF	TGTGCCAGCAGCTTTGGGGGGCCGCTCGGTGAAGCTTTCTTT
TRBD1	TRBV29-1	-	TRBJ2-1	14	CSAVGQGVYNEQFF	TGCAGCGCAGTAGGACAGGGAGTATACAATGAGCAGTTCTTC
-	TRBV15	-	TRBJ1-1	16	CATSRSRERQHTEAFF	TGTGCCACCAGCAGGAGCCGGGAGAGACAACACACTGAAGCTTTCTTT
TRBD2	TRBV10-3	-	TRBJ2-5	16	CAISDSGRVSGETQYF	TGTGCCATCAGTGATAGCGGGAGGGTTTCTGGAGAGACCCAGTACTTC
TRBD2	TRBV9	few	TRBJ2-7	22	CASSVAANGASGRATTTYEQYF	TGTGCCAGCAGCGTAGCCGCCAATGGGGCTAGCGGGAGGGCCACGACTACCTACGAGCAGTACTTC
-	TRBV5-6	few	TRBJ1-1	12	CASSLVGTQAFF	TGTGCCAGCAGCTTGGTTGGGACACAAGCTTTCTTT
-	TRBV7-2	-	TRBJ2-5	13	CASSSSATGEQYF	TGTGCCAGCAGCTCTTCCGCGACAGGAGAGCAGTACTTC
-	TRBV9	few	TRBJ2-3	14	CASSVVRNADTQYF	TGTGCCAGCAGCGTAGTTCGGAACGCAGATACGCAGTATTTT
-	TRBV4-3	-	TRBJ2-7	15	CASSQDQEGSYEQYF	TGCGCCAGCAGCCAAGATCAAGAGGGGAGCTACGAGCAGTACTTC
-	TRBV7-2	few	TRBJ1-2	15	CASSLQGTHNYGYTF	TGTGCCAGCAGCCTCCAGGGGACCCATAACTATGGCTACACCTTC
-	TRBV19	few	TRBJ2-7	14	CASSTTAPRYEQYF	TGTGCCAGTAGTACGACTGCACCCCGCTACGAGCAGTACTTC
TRBD1	TRBV25-1	few	TRBJ2-5	16	CASSDTGPGQGVSLYF	TGTGCCAGCAGTGACACAGGACCGGGACAGGGGGTGTCTTTGTACTTC
-	TRBV27	-	TRBJ1-6	15	CASSFGTAGGSPLHF	TGTGCCAGCAGTTTTGGGACGGCGGGGGGCTCACCCCTCCACTTT
-	TRBV20-1	-	TRBJ2-1	17	CSARDPQTSGSRNEQFF	TGCAGTGCTAGAGATCCGCAAACTAGTGGGAGTAGGAATGAGCAGTTCTTC
-	TRBV6-2/TRBV6-3	few	TRBJ2-5	12	CASSYSVLEQYF	TGTGCCAGCAGTTACTCGGTTCTGGAGCAGTACTTC
-	TRBV11-2	-	TRBJ2-5	13	CASSLQGLETQYF	TGTGCCAGCAGCTTGCAGGGGTTGGAGACCCAGTACTTC
TRBD2	TRBV29-1	few	TRBJ2-3	17	CSVPPLLGGRIPDTQYF	TGCAGCGTTCCTCCCCTTCTAGGCGGGAGGATTCCAGATACGCAGTATTTT
TRBD2	TRBV6-2/TRBV6-3	-	TRBJ2-7	15	CASSPLLAGTYEQYF	TGTGCCAGCAGTCCTCTCCTAGCGGGAACCTACGAGCAGTACTTC